This is a list of T cell receptor beta chains from one sample in a study of control samples from healthy donors and cancer patients. Libraries were prepared by immunoSEQ multiplex PCR; TCRdb keeps only in-frame clonotypes and omits some of them. Among 100,000 to 150,000 clones listed, more than 75% were seen once. Material: blood. These receptors were collected from a man in his fifties or sixties in good health. The CDR3 runs from the conserved cysteine through the conserved F or W.

V: TRBV7-8; CDR3: CASSPNTFTGELFF
V: TRBV24-1; CDR3: CATSDETLNYGYTF
V: TRBV3-1/TRBV3-2; CDR3: CASSQGTGLQYF
V: TRBV29-1; CDR3: CSVYYAGYGYTF
V: TRBV7-9; CDR3: CASSPKTSGGARAKNIQYF
V: TRBV19; CDR3: CASSIMSPGQGRYSPLHF
V: TRBV29-1; CDR3: CSAGFVGYGYTF
V: TRBV6-5; CDR3: CASTLGYGVWEKLFF
V: TRBV30; CDR3: CAWSVQGATNEKLFF
V: TRBV7-8; CDR3: CASSLAPSGNTIYF
V: TRBV7-4; CDR3: CASTDPGELFF
V: TRBV11-3; CDR3: CASSLAGTGDTQYF
V: TRBV10-3; CDR3: CAISGSGGTDTQYF
V: TRBV6-2/TRBV6-3; CDR3: CASSFRGSNTEAFF
V: TRBV27; CDR3: CASSSRTGNSPLHF
V: TRBV7-3; CDR3: CASSLSPGSEAFF
V: TRBV21-1; CDR3: CASSKGRIQGPPYGYTF
V: TRBV11-2; CDR3: CASSLEYGKLFF
V: TRBV4-1; CDR3: CASSLGGGYEQYF
V: TRBV11-2; CDR3: CASSLGSLAGDLYF
V: TRBV9; CDR3: CASSSLASGSEAFF
V: TRBV2; CDR3: CASSVGYGYTF
V: TRBV29-1; CDR3: CSVDPRGLGELFF
V: TRBV7-9; CDR3: CASSPSGGAGQPQHF
V: TRBV2; CDR3: CASSVSGGAYNEQFF
V: TRBV4-1; CDR3: CASSQDAANSNQPQHF
V: TRBV18; CDR3: CASSADRLNTEAFF
V: TRBV30; CDR3: CAWSVGGIAKNIQYF
V: TRBV9; CDR3: CASSVSSTNTEAFF
V: TRBV7-9; CDR3: CASSLQDRGAYEQYF
V: TRBV5-1; CDR3: CASSLQSNYEQYF
V: TRBV9; CDR3: CASSPEVTGAIGHGYTF
V: TRBV5-8; CDR3: CASSPHGGNQETQYF
V: TRBV7-3; CDR3: CASSLTGSGSRYGYTF
V: TRBV3-1/TRBV3-2; CDR3: CASSLGQANSPLHF
V: TRBV4-2; CDR3: CASSQLAGGLEQYF
V: TRBV14; CDR3: CASSTRTGVNTGELFF
V: TRBV30; CDR3: CAWEASGGGTDTQYF
V: TRBV18; CDR3: CASSPKGKNTEAFF
V: TRBV28; CDR3: CASSFGQSNTEAFF
V: TRBV24-1; CDR3: CATAGSGGNQPQHF
V: TRBV27; CDR3: CASRLGRGSYEQYF
V: TRBV7-9; CDR3: CASSFGSQNYGYTF
V: TRBV18; CDR3: CASSPLITGNEQFF
V: TRBV7-2; CDR3: CASRPGTGAFYGYTF
V: TRBV2; CDR3: CASTAVAGSSYNSPLHF
V: TRBV18; CDR3: CASSPPGSRGETQYF
V: TRBV10-3; CDR3: CAIGPGLAGDTQYF
V: TRBV7-3; CDR3: CASRDTGTESTDTQYF
V: TRBV28; CDR3: CASSRHEQFF
V: TRBV5-1; CDR3: CATRGTGAMNTEAFF
V: TRBV19; CDR3: CASSRPYDSFNQPQHF
V: TRBV28; CDR3: CASSSGAGNTIYF
V: TRBV5-1; CDR3: CASSRTSGPTDTQYF
V: TRBV12-3/TRBV12-4; CDR3: CASSLVEGKDFF
V: TRBV2; CDR3: CASSDSGTSYEQYF
V: TRBV27; CDR3: CASSHWPLNTGELFF